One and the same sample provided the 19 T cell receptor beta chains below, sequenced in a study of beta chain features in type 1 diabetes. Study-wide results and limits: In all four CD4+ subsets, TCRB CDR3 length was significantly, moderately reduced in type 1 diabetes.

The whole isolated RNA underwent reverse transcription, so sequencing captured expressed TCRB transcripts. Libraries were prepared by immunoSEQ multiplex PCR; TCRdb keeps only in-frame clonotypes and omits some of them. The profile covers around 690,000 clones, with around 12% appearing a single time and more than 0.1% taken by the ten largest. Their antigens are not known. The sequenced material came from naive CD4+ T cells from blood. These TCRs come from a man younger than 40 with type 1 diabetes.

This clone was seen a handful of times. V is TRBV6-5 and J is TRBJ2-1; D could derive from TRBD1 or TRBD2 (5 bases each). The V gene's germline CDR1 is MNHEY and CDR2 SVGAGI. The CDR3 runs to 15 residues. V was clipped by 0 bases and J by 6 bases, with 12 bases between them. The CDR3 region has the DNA TGTGCCAGCAGTTACTCGGGACCCGAATTCAATGAGCAGTTCTTC. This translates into CASSYSGPEFNEQFF.

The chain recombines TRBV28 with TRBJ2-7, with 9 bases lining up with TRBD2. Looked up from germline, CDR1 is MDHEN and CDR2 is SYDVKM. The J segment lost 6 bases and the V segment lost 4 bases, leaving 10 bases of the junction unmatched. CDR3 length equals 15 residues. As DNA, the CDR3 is TGTGCCAGCAGTTCGGGGCTAGCGGGGTTGCGCGAGCAGTACTTC. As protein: CASSSGLAGLREQYF. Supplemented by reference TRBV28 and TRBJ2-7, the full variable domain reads DVKVTQSSRYLVKRTGEKVFLECVQDMDHENMFWYRQDPGLGLRLIYFSYDVKMKEKGDIPEGYSVSREKKERFSLILESASTNQTSMYLCASSSGLAGLREQYFGPGTRLTVT.

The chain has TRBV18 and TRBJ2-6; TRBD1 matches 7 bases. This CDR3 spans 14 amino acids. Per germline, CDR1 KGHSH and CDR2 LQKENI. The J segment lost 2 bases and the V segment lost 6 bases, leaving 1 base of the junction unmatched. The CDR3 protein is CASSDRAGANVLTF. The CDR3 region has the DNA TGTGCCAGCTCCGACAGGGCTGGGGCCAACGTCCTGACTTTC.

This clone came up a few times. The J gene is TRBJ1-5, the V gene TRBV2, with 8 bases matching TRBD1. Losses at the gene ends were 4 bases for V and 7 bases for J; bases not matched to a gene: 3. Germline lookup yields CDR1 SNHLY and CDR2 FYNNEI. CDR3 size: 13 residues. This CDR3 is CASSGTGYQPQHF. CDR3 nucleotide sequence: TGTGCCAGCAGTGGGACAGGGTACCAGCCCCAGCATTTT.

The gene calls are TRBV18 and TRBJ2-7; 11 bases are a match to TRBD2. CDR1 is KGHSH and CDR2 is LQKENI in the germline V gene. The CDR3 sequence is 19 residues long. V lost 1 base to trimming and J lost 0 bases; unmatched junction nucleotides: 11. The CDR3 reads CASSPRGTSGPRGSYEQYF. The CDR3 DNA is TGTGCCAGCTCACCACGAGGGACTAGCGGACCACGGGGCTCCTACGAGCAGTACTTC.

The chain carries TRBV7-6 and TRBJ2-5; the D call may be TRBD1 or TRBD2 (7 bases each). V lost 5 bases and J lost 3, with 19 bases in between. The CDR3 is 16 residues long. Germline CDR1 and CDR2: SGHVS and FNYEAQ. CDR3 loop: CASSPGGAGTKETQYF. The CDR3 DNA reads TGTGCCAGCAGCCCAGGGGGAGCGGGGACAAAAGAGACCCAGTACTTC.

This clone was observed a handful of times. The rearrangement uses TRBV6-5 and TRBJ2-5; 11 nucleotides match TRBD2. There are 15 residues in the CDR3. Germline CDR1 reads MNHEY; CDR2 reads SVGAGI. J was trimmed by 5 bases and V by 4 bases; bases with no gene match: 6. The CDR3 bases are TGTGCCAGCAGTTTAACTAGCGGGGGAGTGGAGACCCAGTACTTC. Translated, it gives CASSLTSGGVETQYF.

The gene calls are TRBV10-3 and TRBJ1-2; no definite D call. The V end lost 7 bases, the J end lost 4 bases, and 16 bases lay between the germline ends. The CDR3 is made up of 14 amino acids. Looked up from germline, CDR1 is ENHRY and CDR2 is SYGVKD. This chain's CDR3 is CAIKAAGDSYGYTF. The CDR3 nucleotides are TGTGCCATCAAGGCGGCGGGAGACTCCTATGGCTACACCTTC.

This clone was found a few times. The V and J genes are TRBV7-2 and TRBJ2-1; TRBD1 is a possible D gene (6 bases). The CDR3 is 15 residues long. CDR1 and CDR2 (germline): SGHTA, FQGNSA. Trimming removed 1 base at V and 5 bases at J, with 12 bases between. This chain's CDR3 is CASSLVGAAHNEQFF. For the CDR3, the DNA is TGTGCCAGCAGCTTAGTGGGGGCGGCACACAATGAGCAGTTCTTC.

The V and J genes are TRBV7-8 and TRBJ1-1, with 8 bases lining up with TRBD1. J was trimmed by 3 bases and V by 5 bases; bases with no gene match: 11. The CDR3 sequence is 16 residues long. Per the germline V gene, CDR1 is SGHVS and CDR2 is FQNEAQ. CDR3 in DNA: TGTGCCAGCAGCGACACCGGGACAGGTAGGGACACTGAAGCTTTCTTT. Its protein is CASSDTGTGRDTEAFF.

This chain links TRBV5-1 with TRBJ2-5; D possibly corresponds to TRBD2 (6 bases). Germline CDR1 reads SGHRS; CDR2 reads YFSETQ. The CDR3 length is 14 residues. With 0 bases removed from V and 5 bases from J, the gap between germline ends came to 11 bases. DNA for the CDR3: TGCGCCAGCAGCTTGGAAAGAAGCGGGGAGACCCAGTACTTC. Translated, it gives CASSLERSGETQYF.

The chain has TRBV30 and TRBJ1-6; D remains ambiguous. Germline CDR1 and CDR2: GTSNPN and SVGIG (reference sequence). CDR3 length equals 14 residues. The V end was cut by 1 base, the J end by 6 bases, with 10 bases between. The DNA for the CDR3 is TGTGCCTGGAGTGCGGCCGGCCCTAATTCACCCCTCCACTTT. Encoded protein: CAWSAAGPNSPLHF.

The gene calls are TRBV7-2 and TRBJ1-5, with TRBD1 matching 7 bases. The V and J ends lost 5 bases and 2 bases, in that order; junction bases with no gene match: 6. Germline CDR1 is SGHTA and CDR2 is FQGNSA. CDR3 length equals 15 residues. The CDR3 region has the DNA TGTGCCAGCAGCATGACAGGGCTCGGCAATCAGCCCCAGCATTTT. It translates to CASSMTGLGNQPQHF.

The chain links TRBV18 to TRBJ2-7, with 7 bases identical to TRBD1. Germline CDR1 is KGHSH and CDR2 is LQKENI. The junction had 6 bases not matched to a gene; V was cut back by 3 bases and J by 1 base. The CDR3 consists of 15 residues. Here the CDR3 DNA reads TGTGCCAGCTCACCTGAGACAGGGAGATCCTACGAGCAGTACTTC. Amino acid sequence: CASSPETGRSYEQYF.

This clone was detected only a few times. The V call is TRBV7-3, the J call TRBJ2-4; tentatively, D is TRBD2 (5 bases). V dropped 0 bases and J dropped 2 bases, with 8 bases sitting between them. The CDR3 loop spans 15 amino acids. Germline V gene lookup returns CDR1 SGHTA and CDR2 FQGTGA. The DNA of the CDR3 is TGTGCCAGCAGCTTAACTTCGGGGTCCAAAAACATTCAGTACTTC. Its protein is CASSLTSGSKNIQYF.

The CDR3 nucleotides read TGTGCCAGCAGCTTGGGAGAGGGCTATGGCTACACCTTC. This gives the protein CASSLGEGYGYTF. V gene TRBV5-6 combines with J gene TRBJ1-2; D is ambiguous. CDR1 is SGHDT, CDR2 YYEEEE, per germline. CDR3 length equals 13 residues. V was pared by 0 bases and J by 4 bases, with 7 bases between.

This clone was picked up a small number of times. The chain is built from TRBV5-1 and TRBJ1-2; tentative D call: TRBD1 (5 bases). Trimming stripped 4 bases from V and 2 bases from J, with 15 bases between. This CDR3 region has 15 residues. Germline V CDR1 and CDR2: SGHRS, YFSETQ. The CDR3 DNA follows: TGCGCCAGCAGCCCGGGGCCGGGGCAAAACTATGGCTACACCTTC. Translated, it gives CASSPGPGQNYGYTF.

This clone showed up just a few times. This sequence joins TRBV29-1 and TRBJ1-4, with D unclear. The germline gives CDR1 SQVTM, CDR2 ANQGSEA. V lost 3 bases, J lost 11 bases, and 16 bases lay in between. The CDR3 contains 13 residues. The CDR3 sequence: CSVEDAPQGKLFF. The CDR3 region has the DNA TGCAGCGTTGAGGACGCCCCGCAAGGGAAACTGTTTTTT.

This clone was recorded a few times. CDR3: CASSLGDRHDEQYF. For the CDR3, the DNA is TGTGCCAGCAGCTTAGGGGACAGGCACGACGAGCAGTACTTC. The chain links TRBV7-2 to TRBJ2-7, with 8 positions matching TRBD1. The J segment lost 5 bases and the V segment lost 1 base, leaving 4 bases of the junction unmatched. CDR1 is SGHTA and CDR2 is FQGNSA in the germline V gene. The CDR3 loop spans 14 amino acids. The entire variable domain, with the rest obtained from reference TRBV7-2 and TRBJ2-7, is as follows: GAGVSQSPSNKVTEKGKDVELRCDPISGHTALYWYRQSLGQGLEFLIYFQGNSAPDKSGLPSDRFSAERTGGSVSTLTIQRTQQEDSAVYLCASSLGDRHDEQYFGPGTRLTVT.